The 25 T cell receptor beta chains below were found in one sample sequenced in a study of T cells in Graves' hyperthyroidism and ophthalmopathy. Amplified TCR beta CDR3 regions came from RNA transcripts. RT-PCR in the first round (using the HTBI primer set) targeted the TCR CDR3. TCRdb analysed the multiplex PCR reads with MiXCR anew, one entry per CDR3 protein. The top ten hold 17% of the sample, which has 400,000 to 550,000 distinct CDR3 sequences, roughly an eighth seen once. Sample: blood. These receptors all come from a woman aged 18-30 years with Graves' hyperthyroidism.

The chain is built from TRBV7-3 and TRBJ2-1; tentatively, D is TRBD1 or TRBD2 (5 bases each). Germline CDR1 is SGHTA and CDR2 is FQGTGA. This CDR3 is 16 amino acids long. V dropped 2 bases and J dropped 3 bases, with 14 bases sitting between them. The CDR3 coding sequence is TGTGCCAGCAGCTTATCCAGCGGAGGACACTACAATGAGCAGTTCTTC. This gives the protein CASSLSSGGHYNEQFF.

This clonotype was seen at least ten times. The chain links TRBV12-3 or TRBV12-4 to TRBJ1-2; 7 positions agree with TRBD1. This CDR3 is 13 amino acids long. V lost 3 bases and J lost 5; bases outside the gene matches: 3. The DNA of the CDR3 is TGTGCCAGCAGTTTCGACAGGGAATATGGCTACACCTTC. It encodes CASSFDREYGYTF.

The table lists this clonotype with a few counts. The rearrangement links TRBV6-1 to TRBJ1-1; TRBD1 might be the D (5 bases). The CDR3 contains 14 residues. Germline assignment: CDR1 MNHNS and CDR2 SASEGT. Trimming cost V 6 bases and J 2 bases, with 13 bases left between them. The CDR3 protein is CASSRGRDNTEAFF. Written as DNA, the CDR3 is TGTGCCAGCAGCCGGGGCAGGGACAACACTGAAGCTTTCTTT.

This clonotype appeared many times. This rearrangement joins TRBV29-1 to TRBJ2-3; no firm D call. The V and J ends lost 8 bases and 0 bases respectively, with 9 bases between them. Germline values: CDR1 SQVTM, CDR2 ANQGSEA. The CDR3 contains 12 residues. The DNA for the CDR3 is TGCAGCCCCGAACCTAGCACAGATACGCAGTATTTT. Translation gives CSPEPSTDTQYF.

J is TRBJ2-1 and V is TRBV20-1; TRBD2 matches at 14 bases. The V segment lost 3 bases and the J segment 5 bases; nucleotides outside the gene matches: 6. Germline V gives CDR1 DFQATT, CDR2 SNEGSKA (reference sequence). The CDR3 spans 16 residues. Here the CDR3 reads CSARSGLAGADNEQFF. CDR3 nucleotide sequence: TGCAGTGCTAGGTCGGGACTAGCGGGAGCTGACAATGAGCAGTTCTTC.

This clonotype has at least ten counts. The chain has TRBV6-4 and TRBJ1-2; D remains unclear. Trimming stripped 5 bases from V and 0 bases from J, with 7 bases between. The germline V gene encodes CDR1 MRHNA and CDR2 SNTAGT. The length of the CDR3 is 13 residues. CDR3 DNA: TGTGCCAGCAGTCCCGGACCTAACTATGGCTACACCTTC. Amino acid sequence: CASSPGPNYGYTF.

This clonotype was counted a few times. The rearrangement links TRBV19 to TRBJ1-1; 7 bases are a match to TRBD1. V lost 3 bases to trimming and J lost 3 bases; unmatched junction nucleotides: 10. Germline V gene sequence: CDR1 LNHDA, CDR2 SQIVND (reference sequence). The CDR3 is made up of 16 amino acids. The CDR3 loop is CASSILRDRRDTEAFF. CDR3 nucleotide sequence: TGTGCCAGTAGTATCCTCCGGGACAGACGAGACACTGAAGCTTTCTTT.

The table lists this clonotype with many counts. The chain couples TRBV10-3 to TRBJ2-2, with a possible D match to TRBD2 (6 bases). This CDR3 region has 15 residues. From germline, CDR1 is ENHRY and CDR2 SYGVKD. Between the trimmed V and J ends, which lost 6 bases and 6 bases, there was a span of 17 bases. CDR3 nucleotide sequence: TGTGCCATCAGCCCTGGACTAAGTAGCGCCGGGGAGCTGTTTTTT. Amino acid sequence: CAISPGLSSAGELFF.

There are many counts of this clonotype. The chain uses TRBV11-2 and TRBJ1-1, with unresolved D. V lost 0 bases and J 4 bases, leaving 15 bases between the germline ends. Looked up from germline, CDR1 is SGHAT and CDR2 is FQNNGV. The CDR3 contains 16 residues. The CDR3 loop reads CASSLEFGRRATEAFF. The CDR3 nucleotides are TGTGCCAGCAGCTTAGAATTCGGGCGGCGGGCCACTGAAGCTTTCTTT.

The chain recombines TRBV30 with TRBJ2-2; tentatively, D is TRBD1 or TRBD2 (7 bases each). V was cut by 5 bases and J by 4 bases, with 17 bases left in between. The CDR3 spans 15 residues. Germline V gene sequence: CDR1 GTSNPN, CDR2 SVGIG (reference sequence). CDR3: CAWWGRGRGTGELFF. The CDR3 DNA reads as TGTGCCTGGTGGGGGAGGGGGCGCGGCACCGGGGAGCTGTTTTTT.

The chain combines TRBV12-3 or TRBV12-4 with TRBJ2-7; 12 nucleotides agree with TRBD2. The CDR3 loop spans 15 amino acids. The junction had 6 bases not matched to a gene; V was cut back by 3 bases and J by 6 bases. DNA for the CDR3: TGTGCCAGCAGTTTTACTAGCGGGAGGATCAGCGAGCAGTACTTC. It specifies CASSFTSGRISEQYF.

Ten or more counts support this clonotype. The gene calls are TRBV29-1 and TRBJ1-1; D is unclear. The V gene's germline CDR1 is SQVTM and CDR2 ANQGSEA. The CDR3 runs to 12 residues. Trimming removed 5 bases from V and 1 base from J, with 8 bases in between. The CDR3, as DNA: TGCAGCGTTATAGTCCAGAACACTGAAGCTTTCTTT. This encodes CSVIVQNTEAFF.

This clonotype was detected many times. The chain employs TRBV20-1 and TRBJ2-5; 10 bases agree with TRBD2. The CDR3 contains 14 residues. V shed 5 bases and J 4 bases; nucleotides not matched to a gene: 7. The germline V gene has CDR1 DFQATT and CDR2 SNEGSKA (reference sequence). In DNA form, the CDR3 reads TGCAGTGCTTTACGGACTAGCGGCCTAGAGACCCAGTACTTC. This translates into CSALRTSGLETQYF.

The J gene is TRBJ1-3, the V gene TRBV5-5; the match to TRBD1 covers 7 bases. The V gene end was trimmed by 7 bases and the J gene end by 3 bases; junction bases not matched to a gene: 7. Per germline, CDR1 SGHKS and CDR2 YYEKEE (reference sequence). CDR3 length: 14 residues. Written as DNA, the CDR3 is TGTGCCAGCTTCCGACAGGGAAGTGGAAACACCATATATTTT. This sequence encodes CASFRQGSGNTIYF.

This clonotype has at least ten counts. V is TRBV24-1 and J is TRBJ2-3; D is undetermined. CDR1 and CDR2 from the germline V gene are KGHDR and SFDVKD. The CDR3 consists of 15 residues. V was pared by 3 bases and J by 2 bases, with 11 bases between. The CDR3 sequence is CATSDPVDLTDTQYF. CDR3 in DNA: TGTGCCACCAGTGATCCTGTTGATCTCACAGATACGCAGTATTTT.

The rearrangement joins TRBV12-3 or TRBV12-4 to TRBJ1-2; 8 nucleotides line up with TRBD1. The CDR3 sequence is 16 residues long. After removal of 4 bases from V and 4 bases from J, the junction contained 11 bases not matched to a gene. CDR3 protein: CASSSGQEEKGYGYTF. The CDR3 bases are TGTGCCAGCAGTTCGGGACAGGAGGAAAAGGGCTATGGCTACACCTTC.

Ten or more counts support this clonotype. The chain has TRBV30 and TRBJ2-1; TRBD2 matches at 14 bases. The CDR3 spans 15 residues. J gave up 9 bases and V 5 bases, and 9 bases lay outside the gene matches. Germline assignment: CDR1 GTSNPN and CDR2 SVGIG (reference sequence). In DNA, the CDR3 is TGTGCCTGGGCTAGGGGACTAGCGGGAGCTAGTGAGCAGTTCTTC. Amino acid sequence: CAWARGLAGASEQFF.

This clonotype was picked up a small number of times. This chain connects TRBV12-3 or TRBV12-4 to TRBJ2-3; D is ambiguous. The V end was cut by 2 bases, the J end by 0 bases, with 9 bases between. The CDR3 is made up of 15 amino acids. CDR3 amino acids: CASSLLDSSTDTQYF. The CDR3 nucleotides are TGTGCCAGCAGTTTATTAGACTCTAGCACAGATACGCAGTATTTT.

This clonotype was picked up many times. This rearrangement joins TRBV9 to TRBJ2-1, with D perhaps matching TRBD1 (5 bases). This CDR3 has 15 residues. V dropped 2 bases and J dropped 4 bases, with 13 bases sitting between them. Germline assignment: CDR1 SGDLS and CDR2 YYNGEE. The CDR3 sequence is CASSVRQGSYNEQFF. CDR3 nucleotide sequence: TGTGCCAGCAGCGTCAGGCAGGGATCTTACAATGAGCAGTTCTTC.

About this clonotype itself: A read error may account for a junction end that differs from germline. The chain couples TRBV12-3 or TRBV12-4 to TRBJ2-5, with unresolved D. This CDR3 has 12 amino acids. CDR3 DNA sequence: TGTGCCGGCAGTTTAAGGGCGCCGGCCCAGTACTTC. Protein: CAGSLRAPAQYF.

This clonotype was picked up many times. The chain has TRBV27 and TRBJ1-2, with unresolved D. Per the germline V gene, CDR1 is MNHEY and CDR2 is SMNVEV (reference sequence). V was trimmed by 2 bases and J by 2 bases, leaving 12 bases between them. The CDR3 is made up of 15 amino acids. The CDR3 protein is CASSLSFGRNYGYTF. The CDR3 nucleotides read TGTGCCAGCAGTTTAAGCTTTGGCAGAAACTATGGCTACACCTTC.

There are many counts of this clonotype. The chain carries TRBV24-1 and TRBJ2-1, with 7 bases fitting TRBD2. Looked up from germline, CDR1 is KGHDR and CDR2 is SFDVKD. V gave up 4 bases and J gave up 3 bases; unmatched junction bases: 14. The CDR3 runs to 18 residues. The CDR3 region is CATSDQRSWASGYNEQFF. CDR3 sequence (DNA): TGTGCCACCAGTGACCAACGATCCTGGGCTAGCGGCTACAATGAGCAGTTCTTC.

This clonotype has at least ten counts. This rearrangement joins TRBV29-1 to TRBJ2-3, with TRBD2 matching over 12 bases. The trim removed 6 bases at V and 6 bases at J, leaving 7 bases unmatched. The CDR3 has 14 residues. Germline loops: CDR1 SQVTM, CDR2 ANQGSEA. CDR3 nucleotides: TGCAGCGTCGCAACTAGCGGGAGGTCCGATACGCAGTATTTT. Translating gives CSVATSGRSDTQYF.

This clonotype was seen many times. The chain is built from TRBV20-1 and TRBJ2-3; 10 bases are shared with TRBD2. V lost 4 bases, J lost 4 bases, and 11 bases stayed unmatched. CDR1 is DFQATT and CDR2 is SNEGSKA in the germline V gene (reference sequence). The CDR3 totals 16 residues. The CDR3 region is CSATPPSGRGADTQYF. The CDR3 DNA reads TGCAGTGCTACTCCTCCTAGCGGGAGAGGAGCAGATACGCAGTATTTT.

J is TRBJ1-1 and V is TRBV19, with D tentatively TRBD1 (5 bases). V was cut by 7 bases and J by 4 bases, with 19 bases left in between. The germline V gene encodes CDR1 LNHDA and CDR2 SQIVND (reference sequence). The CDR3 is 15 residues long. CDR3 in DNA: TGTGCCAGTACCATCGGTAAGGGAAGGGGCACTGAAGCTTTCTTT. It translates to CASTIGKGRGTEAFF.